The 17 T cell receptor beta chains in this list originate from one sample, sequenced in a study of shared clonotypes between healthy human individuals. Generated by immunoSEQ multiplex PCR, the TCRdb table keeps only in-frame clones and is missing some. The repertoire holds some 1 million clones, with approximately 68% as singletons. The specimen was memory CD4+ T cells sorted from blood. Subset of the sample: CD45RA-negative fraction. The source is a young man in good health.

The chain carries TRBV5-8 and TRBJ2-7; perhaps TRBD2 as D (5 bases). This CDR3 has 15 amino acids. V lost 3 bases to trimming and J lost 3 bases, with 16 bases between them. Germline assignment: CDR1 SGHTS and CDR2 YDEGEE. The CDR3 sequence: CASSSRLSGVYEQYF. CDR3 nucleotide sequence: TGTGCCAGCAGCTCAAGACTAAGTGGCGTCTACGAGCAGTACTTC.

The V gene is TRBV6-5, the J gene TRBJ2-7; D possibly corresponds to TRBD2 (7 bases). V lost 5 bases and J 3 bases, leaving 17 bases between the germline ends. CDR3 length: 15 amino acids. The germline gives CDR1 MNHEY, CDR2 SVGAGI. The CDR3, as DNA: TGTGCCAGCAGTGCCCAGGCGGGGGCCTACTACGAGCAGTACTTC. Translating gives CASSAQAGAYYEQYF.

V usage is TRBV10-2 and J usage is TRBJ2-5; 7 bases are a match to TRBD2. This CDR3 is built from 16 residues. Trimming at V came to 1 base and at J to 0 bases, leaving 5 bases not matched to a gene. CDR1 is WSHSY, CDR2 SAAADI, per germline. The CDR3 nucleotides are TGCGCCAGCAGTGAGTTTGGGCTAGCGGACCAAGAGACCCAGTACTTC. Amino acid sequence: CASSEFGLADQETQYF.

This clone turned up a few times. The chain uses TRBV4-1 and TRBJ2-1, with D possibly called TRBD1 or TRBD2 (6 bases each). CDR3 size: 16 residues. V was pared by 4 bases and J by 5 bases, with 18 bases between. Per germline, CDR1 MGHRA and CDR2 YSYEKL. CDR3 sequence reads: CASSLLGGSGHNEQFF. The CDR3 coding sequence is TGCGCCAGCAGCCTTCTAGGGGGGTCGGGCCACAATGAGCAGTTCTTC.

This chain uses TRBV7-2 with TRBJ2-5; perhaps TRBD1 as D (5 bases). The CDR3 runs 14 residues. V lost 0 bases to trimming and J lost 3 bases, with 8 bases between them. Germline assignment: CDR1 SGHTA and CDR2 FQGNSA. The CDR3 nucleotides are TGTGCCAGCAGCTTAGCCCAGGGCAAAGAGACCCAGTACTTC. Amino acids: CASSLAQGKETQYF.

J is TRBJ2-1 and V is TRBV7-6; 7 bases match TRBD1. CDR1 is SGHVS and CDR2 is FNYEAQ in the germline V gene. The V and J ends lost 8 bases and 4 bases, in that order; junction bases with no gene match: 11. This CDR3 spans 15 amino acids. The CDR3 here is CASAGQDTFYNEQFF. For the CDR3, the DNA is TGTGCCAGCGCCGGACAGGACACTTTTTACAATGAGCAGTTCTTC.

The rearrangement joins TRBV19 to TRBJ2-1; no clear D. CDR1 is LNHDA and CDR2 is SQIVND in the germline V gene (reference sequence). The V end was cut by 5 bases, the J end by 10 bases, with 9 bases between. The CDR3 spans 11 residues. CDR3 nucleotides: TGTGCCAGTAGTGAGTCGAGGGAGCAGTTCTTC. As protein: CASSESREQFF. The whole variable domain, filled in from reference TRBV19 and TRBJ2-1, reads DGGITQSPKYLFRKEGQNVTLSCEQNLNHDAMYWYRQDPGQGLRLIYYSQIVNDFQKGDIAEGYSVSREKKESFPLTVTSAQKNPTAFYLCASSESREQFFGPGTRLTVL.

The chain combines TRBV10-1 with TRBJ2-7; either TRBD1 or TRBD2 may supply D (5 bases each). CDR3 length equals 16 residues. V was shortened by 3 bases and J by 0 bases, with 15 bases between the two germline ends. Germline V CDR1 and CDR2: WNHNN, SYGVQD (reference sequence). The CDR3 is CASSESGHASSYEQYF. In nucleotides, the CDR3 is TGCGCCAGCAGTGAATCGGGGCATGCTAGCTCCTACGAGCAGTACTTC.

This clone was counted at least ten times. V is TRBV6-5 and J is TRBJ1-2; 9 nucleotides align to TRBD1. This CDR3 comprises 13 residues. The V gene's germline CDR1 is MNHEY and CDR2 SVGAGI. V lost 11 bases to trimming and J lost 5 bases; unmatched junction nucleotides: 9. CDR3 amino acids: CASTGGTLYGYTF. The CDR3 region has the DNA TGTGCCTCGACAGGGGGAACTCTTTATGGCTACACCTTC.

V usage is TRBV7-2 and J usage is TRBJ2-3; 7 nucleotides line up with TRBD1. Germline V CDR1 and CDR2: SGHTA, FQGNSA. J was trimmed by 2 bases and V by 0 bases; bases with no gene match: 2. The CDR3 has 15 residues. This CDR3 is CASSLAQGVTDTQYF. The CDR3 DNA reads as TGTGCCAGCAGCTTAGCGCAGGGGGTCACAGATACGCAGTATTTT.

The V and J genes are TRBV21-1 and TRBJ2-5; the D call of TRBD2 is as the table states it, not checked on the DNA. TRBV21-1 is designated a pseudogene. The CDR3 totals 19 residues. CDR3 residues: CASSKARTSGGAGWETQYF. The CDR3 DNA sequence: TGTGCCAGCAGCAAAGCGAGGACTAGCGGGGGGGCAGGCTGGGAGACCCAGTACTTC.

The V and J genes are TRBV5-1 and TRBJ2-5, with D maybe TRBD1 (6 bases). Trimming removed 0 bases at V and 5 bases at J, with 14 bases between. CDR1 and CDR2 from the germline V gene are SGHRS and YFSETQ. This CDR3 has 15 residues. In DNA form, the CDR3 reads TGCGCCAGCAGCTTGGCAGTAGGACAGCGCGAGACCCAGTACTTC. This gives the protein CASSLAVGQRETQYF.

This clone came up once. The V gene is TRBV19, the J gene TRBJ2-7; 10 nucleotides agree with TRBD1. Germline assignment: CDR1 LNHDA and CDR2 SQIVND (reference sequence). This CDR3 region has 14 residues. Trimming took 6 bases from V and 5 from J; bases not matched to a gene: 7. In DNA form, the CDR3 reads TGTGCCAGTAGGTTCGGACAGGGGGGCGACGAGCAGTACTTC. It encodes CASRFGQGGDEQYF.

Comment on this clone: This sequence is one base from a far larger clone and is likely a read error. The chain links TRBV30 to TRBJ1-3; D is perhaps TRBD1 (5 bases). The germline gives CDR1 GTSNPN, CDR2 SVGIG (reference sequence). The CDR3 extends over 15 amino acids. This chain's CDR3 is CAWSPNRSSENTIYF. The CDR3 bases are TGTGCCTGGAGTCCCAACAGGAGTTCTGAAAACACCATATATTTT.

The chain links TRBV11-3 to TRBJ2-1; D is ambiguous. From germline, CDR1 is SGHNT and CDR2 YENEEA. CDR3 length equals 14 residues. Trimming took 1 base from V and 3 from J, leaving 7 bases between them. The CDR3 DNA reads TGTGCCAGCAGCTTAGGGGATGGCTACAATGAGCAGTTCTTC. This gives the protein CASSLGDGYNEQFF.

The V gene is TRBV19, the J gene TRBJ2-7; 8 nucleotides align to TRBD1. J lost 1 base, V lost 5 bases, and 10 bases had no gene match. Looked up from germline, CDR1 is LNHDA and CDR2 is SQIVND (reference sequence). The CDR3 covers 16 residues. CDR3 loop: CASSARTGTGSYEQYF. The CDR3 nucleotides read TGTGCCAGTAGTGCGCGAACCGGGACAGGATCCTACGAGCAGTACTTC.

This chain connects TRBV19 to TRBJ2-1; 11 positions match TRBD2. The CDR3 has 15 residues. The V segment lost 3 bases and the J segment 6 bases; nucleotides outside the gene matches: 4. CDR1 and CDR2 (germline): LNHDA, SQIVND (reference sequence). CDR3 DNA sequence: TGTGCCAGTAGTATTGGGACTAGCGGCCTCAATGAGCAGTTCTTC. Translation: CASSIGTSGLNEQFF.